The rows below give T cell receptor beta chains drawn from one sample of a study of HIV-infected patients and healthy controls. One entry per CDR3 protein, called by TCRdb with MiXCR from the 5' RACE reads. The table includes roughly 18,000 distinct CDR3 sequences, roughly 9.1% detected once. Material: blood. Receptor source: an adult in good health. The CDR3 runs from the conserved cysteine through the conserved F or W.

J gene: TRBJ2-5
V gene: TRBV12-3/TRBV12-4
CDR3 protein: CASRRAGVETQYF

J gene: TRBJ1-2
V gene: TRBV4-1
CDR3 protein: CASSQVQGDYGYTF

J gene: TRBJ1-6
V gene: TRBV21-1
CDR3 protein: CASSKVRGDQIYNSPLHF

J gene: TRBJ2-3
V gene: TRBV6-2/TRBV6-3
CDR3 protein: CASRDTGTDTQYF

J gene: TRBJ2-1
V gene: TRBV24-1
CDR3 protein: CATSGLADNEQFF

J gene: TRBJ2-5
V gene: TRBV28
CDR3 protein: CASSPRSFQETQYF

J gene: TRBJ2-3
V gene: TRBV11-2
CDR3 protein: CASSSWTDTQYF

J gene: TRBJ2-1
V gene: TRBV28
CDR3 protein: CASRSFSGSSYNEQFF

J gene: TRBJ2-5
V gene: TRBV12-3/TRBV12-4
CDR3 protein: CASRLGTEETQYF

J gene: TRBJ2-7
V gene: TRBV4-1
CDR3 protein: CASSQVRDSAYEQYF

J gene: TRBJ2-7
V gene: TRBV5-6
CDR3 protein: CASSLGRTGEQYF

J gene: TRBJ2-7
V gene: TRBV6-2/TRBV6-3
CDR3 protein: CASSYSGTLAGYYEQYF

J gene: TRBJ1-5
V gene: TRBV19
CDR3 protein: CASSIRVDSISNQPQHF

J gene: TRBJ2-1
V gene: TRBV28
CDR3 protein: CASSLAEIEHRNEQFF

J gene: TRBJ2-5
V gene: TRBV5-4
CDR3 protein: CASSLGGQATQETQYF

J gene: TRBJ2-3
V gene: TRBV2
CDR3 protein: CASSPGQLTDTQYF

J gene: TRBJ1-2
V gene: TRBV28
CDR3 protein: CASRAGAGVGYGYTF

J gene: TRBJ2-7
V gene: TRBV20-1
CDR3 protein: CSASHGSESSYEQYF

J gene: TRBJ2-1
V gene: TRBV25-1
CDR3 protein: CASSEGQGAWNEQFF

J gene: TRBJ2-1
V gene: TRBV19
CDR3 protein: CASSPGVGEQFF

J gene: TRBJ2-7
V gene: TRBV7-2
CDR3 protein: CASSPGRGSVDEQYF

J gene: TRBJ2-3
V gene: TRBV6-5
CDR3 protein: CASSYSTGGPDTQYF

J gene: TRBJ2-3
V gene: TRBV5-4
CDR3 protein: CASSPTSVGSTDTQYF

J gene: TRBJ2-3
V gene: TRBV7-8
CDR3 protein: CASSSQRVGTDTQYF

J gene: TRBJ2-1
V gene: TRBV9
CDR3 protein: CASSVATGTGIRNEQFF

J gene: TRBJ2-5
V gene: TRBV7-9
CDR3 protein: CASSLAGLADQETQYF

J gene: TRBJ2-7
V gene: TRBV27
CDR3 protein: CASSLGTAYEQYF

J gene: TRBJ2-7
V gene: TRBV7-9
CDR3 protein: CASSPQGWADEQYF

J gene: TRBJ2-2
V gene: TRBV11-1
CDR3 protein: CASSPRWGTGELFF

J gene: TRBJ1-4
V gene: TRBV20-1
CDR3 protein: CSARDLTGGTNEKLFF

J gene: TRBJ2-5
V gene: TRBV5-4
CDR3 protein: CASSLGSGRSVETQYF

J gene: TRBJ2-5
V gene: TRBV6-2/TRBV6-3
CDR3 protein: CASSSPDKGGLFEETQYF